The next 25 T cell receptor beta chains were all read from a single sample in a study of blood T cell repertoires in COVID-19. Here immunoSEQ multiplex PCR was the method, and the copy in TCRdb shows in-frame clones only, minus some. The table has about 400,000 clones, approximately 86% seen once. Material: PBMCs or T cells enriched from blood (not recorded which). The receptor set was obtained from a woman aged 40 to 55 with acute COVID-19.

In this sample, this clone turned up once. Being one base from a much bigger clone, this may be a read error. The J gene is TRBJ2-5, the V gene TRBV7-7, with 9 positions matching TRBD1. This CDR3 has 13 amino acids. CDR1 is SSHAT, CDR2 FNYEAQ, per germline (reference sequence). The V segment lost 5 bases and the J segment 3 bases; nucleotides outside the gene matches: 1. DNA for the CDR3: TGTGCCAGCAGCCGGGACAGGGAAGAGACCCAGTACTTC. Residues: CASSRDREETQYF.

The chain couples TRBV9 to TRBJ2-2; 12 bases fit TRBD2. The CDR3 loop spans 15 amino acids. From germline, CDR1 is SGDLS and CDR2 YYNGEE. Trimming took 4 bases from V and 4 from J; bases not matched to a gene: 2. CDR3 DNA: TGTGCCAGCAGCCCGACTAGCGGGGGCACCGGGGAGCTGTTTTTT. Protein product: CASSPTSGGTGELFF.

The chain employs TRBV4-1 and TRBJ1-2; 7 bases match TRBD1. The germline CDR1 and CDR2 sequences are MGHRA and YSYEKL. The ends lost 0 bases at V and 4 bases at J; junction bases unmatched: 11. CDR3 length: 17 residues. In DNA form, the CDR3 reads TGCGCCAGCAGCCAAGATGGGTGGGCGACAGGGAGCTATGGCTACACCTTC. Amino acid sequence: CASSQDGWATGSYGYTF.

The chain joins TRBV4-1 to TRBJ1-3; 11 bases line up with TRBD1. The CDR3 totals 16 residues. V lost 5 bases to trimming and J lost 1 base; unmatched junction nucleotides: 4. CDR1 is MGHRA, CDR2 YSYEKL, per germline. The CDR3 DNA reads TGCGCCAGCAGCAGGGGACAGGGGGGGTCTGGAAACACCATATATTTT. It codes for CASSRGQGGSGNTIYF.

This rearrangement joins TRBV19 to TRBJ1-5; possibly TRBD1 for D (5 bases). V was shortened by 5 bases and J by 7 bases, with 15 bases between the two germline ends. The CDR3 contains 14 residues. Germline V lookup: CDR1 LNHDA, CDR2 SQIVND (reference sequence). The CDR3 spells CASSRHQGGQPQHF. Written as DNA, the CDR3 is TGTGCCAGTAGTCGTCATCAGGGTGGGCAGCCCCAGCATTTT.

The V call is TRBV20-1, the J call TRBJ2-5; unclear D gene. The germline CDR1 and CDR2 sequences are DFQATT and SNEGSKA (reference sequence). This CDR3 contains 9 residues. Trimming cost V 7 bases and J 3 bases, with 3 bases left between them. The CDR3 nucleotides are TGCAGTGATAAAGAGACCCAGTACTTC. This sequence encodes CSDKETQYF.

J is TRBJ2-2 and V is TRBV19, with 9 bases fitting TRBD2. CDR1 LNHDA and CDR2 SQIVND come from the germline V gene (reference sequence). V shed 6 bases, J shed 2 bases, and the junction held 7 bases outside the gene matches. The CDR3 contains 16 residues. The DNA of the CDR3 is TGTGCCAGTAGGAGTAGCGGGGGCCCAAACACCGGGGAGCTGTTTTTT. Protein sequence: CASRSSGGPNTGELFF.

This chain joins TRBV10-3 and TRBJ1-3, with D possibly matching TRBD1 (6 bases). CDR3 size: 19 residues. CDR1 ENHRY and CDR2 SYGVKD come from the germline V gene. Deletions cut 2 bases from V and 0 bases from J, with 20 bases between. For the CDR3, the DNA is TGTGCCATCAGTGAGCCGGACCATAAGTACAGGGCCTCTGGAAACACCATATATTTT. It encodes CAISEPDHKYRASGNTIYF.

This clone was observed a single time. The chain combines TRBV5-6 with TRBJ1-1; D unclear. Germline CDR1 reads SGHDT; CDR2 reads YYEEEE. This CDR3 region has 15 residues. The germline V and J ends were trimmed by 1 base and 0 bases, with 10 bases remaining between them. CDR3 region: CASSLLQVMNTEAFF. The CDR3 coding sequence is TGTGCCAGCAGCTTGTTACAAGTGATGAACACTGAAGCTTTCTTT.

V is TRBV21-1 and J is TRBJ1-6; the DNA was not compared with TRBD1, the D call given in the table. TRBV21-1 is a recognized pseudogene. The CDR3 covers 14 residues. The CDR3 region has the DNA TGTGCCAGCAGCATAACAGGGGTGCCTTCACCCCTCCACTTT. Its protein is CASSITGVPSPLHF.

This clone was detected once. At one end the junction does not follow the germline gene, possibly because of a read error. The V and J genes are TRBV5-4 and TRBJ1-1; 7 bases are shared with TRBD1. Germline V CDR1 and CDR2: SGHNT, YYREEE (reference sequence). CDR3 length: 14 residues. The chain's CDR3 is CASSLDRIGTEAFF. CDR3 in DNA: TGTGCCAGCAGTTTGGACAGGATCGGCACTGAAGCTTTCTTT.

The V gene is TRBV27, the J gene TRBJ2-6, with D unclear. V was trimmed by 4 bases and J by 0 bases, leaving 10 bases between them. Germline V gene lookup returns CDR1 MNHEY and CDR2 SMNVEV (reference sequence). The CDR3 is 16 amino acids. The CDR3 sequence is CASSSPSYSGANVLTF. DNA of the CDR3: TGTGCCAGCAGTTCCCCGTCCTACTCTGGGGCCAACGTCCTGACTTTC. The whole variable domain, remainder taken from reference TRBV27 and TRBJ2-6, is EAQVTQNPRYLITVTGKKLTVTCSQNMNHEYMSWYRQDPGLGLRQIYYSMNVEVTDKGDVPEGYKVSRKEKRNFPLILESPSPNQTSLYFCASSSPSYSGANVLTFGAGSRLTVL.

The V and J genes are TRBV2 and TRBJ1-2; D is unclear. The CDR3 is made up of 14 amino acids. V dropped 0 bases and J dropped 6 bases, with 11 bases sitting between them. Germline assignment: CDR1 SNHLY and CDR2 FYNNEI. Here the CDR3 reads CASSEATGSDGYTF. The CDR3 DNA follows: TGTGCCAGCAGTGAAGCGACGGGATCTGATGGCTACACCTTC.

CDR3 loop: CAWRGDNHLYEQYF. In DNA form, the CDR3 reads TGTGCCTGGAGGGGGGACAACCATCTCTACGAGCAGTACTTC. The gene calls are TRBV30 and TRBJ2-7; the D gene is possibly TRBD1 (6 bases). Trimming left V 3 bases short and J 3 bases short, with 15 bases between. This CDR3 comprises 14 residues. Germline CDR1 and CDR2: GTSNPN and SVGIG (reference sequence).

The rearrangement links TRBV5-1 to TRBJ1-1, with D perhaps TRBD1 (6 bases). The CDR3 covers 15 residues. Germline loops: CDR1 SGHRS, CDR2 YFSETQ. Trimming stripped 2 bases from V and 4 bases from J, with 15 bases between. The CDR3 loop reads CASSLQGMRGTEAFF. CDR3 nucleotides: TGCGCCAGCAGCTTACAGGGCATGCGAGGCACTGAAGCTTTCTTT.

V is TRBV4-1 and J is TRBJ2-5; TRBD2 matches 15 bases. V gave up 4 bases and J gave up 4 bases; unmatched junction bases: 10. The CDR3 is 18 residues long. CDR1 is MGHRA, CDR2 YSYEKL, per germline. CDR3 bases: TGCGCCAGCAGCCGCGGACTAGCGGGGGGGCCAGCCTTAGAGACCCAGTACTTC. This encodes CASSRGLAGGPALETQYF.

The genes are TRBV19 and TRBJ2-7; 8 bases match TRBD2. Germline values: CDR1 LNHDA, CDR2 SQIVND (reference sequence). The CDR3 extends over 14 amino acids. The V gene end was trimmed by 6 bases and the J gene end by 0 bases; junction bases not matched to a gene: 4. DNA of the CDR3: TGTGCCAGTAGAAATAGCGGGGACTCCTACGAGCAGTACTTC. This encodes CASRNSGDSYEQYF.

V gene TRBV2 combines with J gene TRBJ2-7, with D maybe TRBD1 (5 bases). There are 13 residues in the CDR3. The V and J ends lost 7 bases and 0 bases respectively, with 10 bases between them. Germline V CDR1 and CDR2: SNHLY, FYNNEI. CDR3 protein: CASTPTVSYEQYF. The CDR3 DNA is TGTGCCAGCACCCCGACAGTCTCCTACGAGCAGTACTTC.

The V and J genes are TRBV10-3 and TRBJ1-2; D possibly corresponds to TRBD1 (6 bases). Trimming removed 8 bases from V and 11 bases from J, with 24 bases in between. CDR3 length equals 14 residues. Per the germline V gene, CDR1 is ENHRY and CDR2 is SYGVKD. CDR3 nucleotides: TGTGCCATCCATGATCGACAGGCCCTCGTTGGGTACACCTTC. Residues: CAIHDRQALVGYTF.

This clone appeared a single time. This chain links TRBV6-5 with TRBJ2-3; tentatively, D is TRBD1 (6 bases). V lost 2 bases and J 4 bases, leaving 13 bases between the germline ends. The CDR3 runs 15 residues. Germline V gene lookup returns CDR1 MNHEY and CDR2 SVGAGI. The CDR3 sequence: CASSYRAGVADTQYF. The CDR3 bases are TGTGCCAGCAGTTACCGTGCAGGGGTTGCAGATACGCAGTATTTT.

The DNA of the CDR3 is TGTGCCAGTAGTATGTGGGGCGCCTATGGCTACACCTTC. As protein: CASSMWGAYGYTF. The gene calls are TRBV19 and TRBJ1-2, with D possibly being TRBD1 (5 bases). V lost 3 bases, J lost 4 bases, and 9 bases lay in between. CDR1 and CDR2 from the germline V gene are LNHDA and SQIVND (reference sequence). The CDR3 loop spans 13 amino acids.

The chain has TRBV5-1 and TRBJ2-3, with D tentatively TRBD2 (6 bases). Trimming took 0 bases from V and 1 from J, leaving 12 bases between them. CDR3 size: 16 residues. Germline-derived CDR1 and CDR2 are SGHRS and YFSETQ. CDR3 bases: TGCGCCAGCAGCTTGGCCGCTAGCGTGGGCACAGATACGCAGTATTTT. This translates into CASSLAASVGTDTQYF.

The chain joins TRBV7-9 to TRBJ2-2; 13 bases line up with TRBD2. The CDR3 contains 17 residues. V shed 5 bases and J 1 base; nucleotides not matched to a gene: 4. Germline CDR1 reads SEHNR; CDR2 reads FQNEAQ (reference sequence). The CDR3 here is CASSPRLAGGNTGELFF. The CDR3 bases are TGTGCCAGCAGCCCCCGACTAGCGGGGGGGAACACCGGGGAGCTGTTTTTT.

This chain uses TRBV5-4 with TRBJ2-7; 10 bases align to TRBD1. The CDR3 has 13 residues. V was clipped by 4 bases and J by 5 bases; unmatched bases: 3. The germline V gene has CDR1 SGHNT and CDR2 YYREEE (reference sequence). The CDR3 spells CASSRDRGNEQYF. As DNA, the CDR3 is TGTGCCAGCAGCCGGGACAGGGGAAACGAGCAGTACTTC.

This clone was recorded once. The chain is built from TRBV10-3 and TRBJ1-2; 9 positions agree with TRBD1. The V gene end was trimmed by 5 bases and the J gene end by 3 bases; junction bases not matched to a gene: 7. The CDR3 is 15 residues long. The V gene's germline CDR1 is ENHRY and CDR2 SYGVKD. CDR3 sequence (DNA): TGTGCCATCAGTACACAGGGGGCGTCGGACTATGGCTACACCTTC. This gives the protein CAISTQGASDYGYTF.